Following are 21 T cell receptor beta chains from one sample sequenced in a study of identical twins (dated by TCRdb to about 2016). Library construction relied on 5' RACE. TCRdb records Illumina HiSeq 2000 as the sequencer. The raw public reads went through TCRdb reprocessing: fastp at Q25, MiXCR clone calling, in-frame beta chains kept. Entries are consolidated by CDR3 protein sequence, retaining the most common genes and DNA. The sample data list about 900,000 distinct CDR3 sequences, and over 9% of these were observed just once. The ten largest clones add up to around 1.5% of the sample. These data were also filed under a second study, of yellow fever vaccine responses in identical twins.

Sequencing used PBMCs. The receptors were sampled from a woman aged 18-30 years in good health.

The chain joins TRBV12-3 or TRBV12-4 to TRBJ2-7, with 8 nucleotides matching TRBD2. The junction had 5 bases not matched to a gene; V was cut back by 3 bases and J by 7 bases. The CDR3 runs 13 residues. The CDR3 DNA follows: TGTGCCAGCAGTTTGCGGGAGGTAGGGGAGCAGTACTTC. Translated: CASSLREVGEQYF.

The rearrangement uses TRBV28 and TRBJ2-7; D may correspond to TRBD1 or TRBD2 (6 bases each). Germline V gene data show CDR1 as MDHEN and CDR2 as SYDVKM. V shed 2 bases and J shed 3 bases, with 20 bases lying between them. The CDR3 runs 17 residues. In nucleotides, the CDR3 is TGTGCCAGCAGTTTAAATTGGGGGGCCGGTACCAACTACGAGCAGTACTTC. It specifies CASSLNWGAGTNYEQYF.

This clonotype was observed a few times. V usage is TRBV5-1 and J usage is TRBJ2-1, with 9 bases that match TRBD1. The CDR3 has 15 residues. The germline V gene encodes CDR1 SGHRS and CDR2 YFSETQ. V was pared by 1 base and J by 8 bases, with 7 bases of the junction left unmatched. The CDR3 bases are TGCGCCAGCAGCTTGTCTGGACAGGGGATCGATGAGCAGTTCTTC. Translated, it gives CASSLSGQGIDEQFF.

In this sample, this clonotype turned up a few times. The rearrangement links TRBV10-3 to TRBJ1-3, with 9 bases matching TRBD1. Germline V lookup: CDR1 ENHRY, CDR2 SYGVKD. This CDR3 is built from 17 residues. Losses at the gene ends were 0 bases for V and 2 bases for J; bases not matched to a gene: 5. The CDR3 reads CAISESGTGRAGNTIYF. The CDR3 DNA is TGTGCCATCAGTGAGTCCGGGACAGGGAGAGCTGGAAACACCATATATTTT.

The rearrangement links TRBV12-5 to TRBJ2-1; maybe TRBD1 (7 bases). CDR3 size: 16 residues. The V end lost 3 bases, the J end lost 4 bases, and 16 bases lay between the germline ends. Germline values: CDR1 LGHNT, CDR2 FRNRAP. The CDR3 loop is CASGFLRGTAYNEQFF. The CDR3 DNA reads as TGTGCTAGTGGTTTCCTCCGGGGGACAGCGTACAATGAGCAGTTCTTC.

This clonotype was detected a few times. J is TRBJ1-1 and V is TRBV11-2; D gene unclear. The V end was cut by 2 bases, the J end by 5 bases, with 12 bases between. Germline CDR1 and CDR2: SGHAT and FQNNGV. There are 14 residues in the CDR3. The CDR3 spells CASSLTDIRTEAFF. CDR3 nucleotides: TGTGCCAGCAGCTTAACAGATATCAGGACTGAAGCTTTCTTT.

This clonotype was recorded many times. The chain joins TRBV10-2 to TRBJ1-2; 7 positions agree with TRBD1. J lost 4 bases, V lost 6 bases, and 5 bases had no gene match. Germline values: CDR1 WSHSY, CDR2 SAAADI. This CDR3 contains 13 residues. The CDR3 is CASSTDRVYGYTF. The CDR3 DNA reads TGCGCCAGCAGCACAGACAGGGTCTATGGCTACACCTTC.

In this sample, this clonotype turned up many times. V is TRBV2 and J is TRBJ1-1; D uncertain. This CDR3 is 10 amino acids long. Trimming stripped 8 bases from V and 5 bases from J, with 6 bases between. CDR1 SNHLY and CDR2 FYNNEI come from the germline V gene. The CDR3 is CASGRTEAFF. In DNA, the CDR3 is TGTGCCAGCGGGCGGACTGAAGCTTTCTTT. Drawing the rest from reference TRBV2 and TRBJ1-1, the complete variable domain is EPEVTQTPSHQVTQMGQEVILRCVPISNHLYFYWYRQILGQKVEFLVSFYNNEISEKSEIFDDQFSVERPDGSNFTLKIRSTKLEDSAMYFCASGRTEAFFGQGTRLTVV.

This clonotype has just a few counts. The chain carries TRBV6-1 and TRBJ2-5; TRBD1 aligns across 7 bases. With 6 bases clipped from V and 5 bases from J, the junction kept 9 bases outside the gene matches. Germline V gene data show CDR1 as MNHNS and CDR2 as SASEGT. The CDR3 sequence is 14 residues long. CDR3 amino acids: CASSKNRGSETQYF. In nucleotides, the CDR3 is TGTGCCAGCAGCAAAAACAGGGGAAGTGAGACCCAGTACTTC.

This clonotype has more than one count but fewer than ten. The chain couples TRBV2 to TRBJ2-5; a possible D gene is TRBD2 (5 bases). Trimming took 2 bases from V and 4 from J, leaving 8 bases between them. The germline gives CDR1 SNHLY, CDR2 FYNNEI. The CDR3 has 13 residues. The CDR3, as DNA: TGTGCCAGCAGTGAAACGGCGGGAGAGACCCAGTACTTC. This encodes CASSETAGETQYF.

The chain combines TRBV10-2 with TRBJ1-6, with 8 bases fitting TRBD1. The CDR3 runs 14 residues. CDR1 WSHSY and CDR2 SAAADI come from the germline V gene. J gave up 9 bases and V 7 bases, and 8 bases lay outside the gene matches. This chain's CDR3 is CASNRDRQGSPLHF. The DNA of the CDR3 is TGCGCCAGCAATAGGGACAGGCAAGGTTCACCCCTCCACTTT.

This chain uses TRBV7-8 with TRBJ2-3, with D unclear. CDR1 and CDR2 (germline): SGHVS, FQNEAQ. Trimming took 3 bases from V and 5 from J, leaving 15 bases between them. This CDR3 is built from 15 residues. CDR3 amino acids: CASSFRVSGRDTQYF. The CDR3 coding sequence is TGTGCCAGCAGCTTTCGAGTGTCTGGGCGAGATACGCAGTATTTT. Using reference TRBV7-8 and TRBJ2-3 for the parts outside the CDR3, the full variable domain is GAGVSQSPRYKVAKRGQDVALRCDPISGHVSLFWYQQALGQGPEFLTYFQNEAQLDKSGLPSDRFFAERPEGSVSTLKIQRTQQEDSAVYLCASSFRVSGRDTQYFGPGTRLTVL.

In this sample, this clonotype turned up a few times. This rearrangement joins TRBV7-6 to TRBJ2-3, with D unresolved. Trimming removed 6 bases from V and 1 base from J, with 14 bases in between. The germline V gene encodes CDR1 SGHVS and CDR2 FNYEAQ. The length of the CDR3 is 15 residues. In DNA, the CDR3 is TGTGCCAGCAGTCCGGAACCTGGGCGCACAGATACGCAGTATTTT. Translation gives CASSPEPGRTDTQYF.

This clonotype was counted once. The chain is built from TRBV6-1 and TRBJ2-6, with D perhaps assigned TRBD1 or TRBD2 (6 bases each). The CDR3 extends over 16 amino acids. V lost 6 bases and J 2 bases, leaving 14 bases between the germline ends. CDR1 is MNHNS and CDR2 is SASEGT in the germline V gene. The chain's CDR3 is CASRAGHSAGANVLTF. The CDR3 DNA reads as TGTGCCAGCAGGGCGGGACATTCTGCTGGGGCCAACGTCCTGACTTTC.

This clonotype has a count of ten or more. The rearrangement links TRBV5-6 to TRBJ1-3, with D perhaps TRBD1 (5 bases). Trimming stripped 4 bases from V and 10 bases from J, with 15 bases between. CDR3 length equals 13 residues. CDR1 and CDR2 (germline): SGHDT, YYEEEE. CDR3 in amino acids: CASSAGPAGTIYF. The CDR3 DNA reads TGTGCCAGCAGCGCGGGGCCGGCGGGTACCATATATTTT.

This clonotype was found many times. The V call is TRBV12-3 or TRBV12-4, the J call TRBJ1-5; D may be TRBD1 (5 bases). Trimming took 4 bases from V and 9 from J, leaving 19 bases between them. This CDR3 has 15 amino acids. The CDR3 is CASSSTGGGLGPQHF. In DNA, the CDR3 is TGTGCCAGCAGTTCTACTGGGGGGGGGTTAGGGCCCCAGCATTTT.

This clonotype was seen ten or more times. The rearrangement uses TRBV7-7 and TRBJ2-3; TRBD1 is a possible D gene (5 bases). The CDR3 is 17 amino acids. Germline V CDR1 and CDR2: SSHAT, FNYEAQ (reference sequence). V gave up 6 bases and J gave up 0 bases, with 19 bases separating them. The CDR3 is CASSRNPVSGSTDTQYF. DNA for the CDR3: TGTGCCAGCAGTCGAAACCCCGTGTCAGGGAGCACAGATACGCAGTATTTT.

The V gene is TRBV12-3 or TRBV12-4, the J gene TRBJ2-1; TRBD1 might be the D (6 bases). The CDR3 contains 13 residues. V was cut by 7 bases and J by 3 bases, with 10 bases left in between. The DNA for the CDR3 is TGTGCCAGCATTGCGGACAGCTACAATGAGCAGTTCTTC. Translated, it gives CASIADSYNEQFF.

This clonotype was detected many times. The rearrangement joins TRBV12-3 or TRBV12-4 to TRBJ2-5; D may be TRBD1 (6 bases). V shed 9 bases and J shed 4 bases, with 12 bases lying between them. This CDR3 has 12 residues. CDR3 amino acids: CASSRGRETQYF. CDR3 DNA sequence: TGTGCCAGTTCCAGGGGACGAGAGACCCAGTACTTC.

The chain carries TRBV11-2 and TRBJ2-1, with unresolved D. V shed 6 bases and J shed 7 bases, with 13 bases lying between them. The CDR3 consists of 13 residues. The V gene's germline CDR1 is SGHAT and CDR2 FQNNGV. CDR3 DNA sequence: TGTGCCAGCAGGGCCGACTCTAGGAATGAGCAGTTCTTC. This translates into CASRADSRNEQFF.

The V gene is TRBV20-1, the J gene TRBJ2-3, with 7 bases matching TRBD1. CDR3 length: 15 amino acids. J was trimmed by 0 bases and V by 3 bases; bases with no gene match: 6. The germline V gene has CDR1 DFQATT and CDR2 SNEGSKA (reference sequence). CDR3 region: CSARGQGVSTDTQYF. The CDR3 DNA follows: TGCAGTGCTAGGGGGCAGGGGGTTAGCACAGATACGCAGTATTTT.